Given below is one TCR beta chain in context. This sample was taken from a study of blood T cell repertoires in COVID-19. On the study more broadly: Samples came from the United States, Italy and Spain, spanning acute and convalescent COVID-19.

Sequencing was performed with immunoSEQ multiplex PCR; in TCRdb, only in-frame clones are kept and a portion is missing. Here the sample spans 300,000 to 350,000 clones, roughly 90% being singletons. The sample taken for sequencing was peripheral blood. This TCR was recovered from a woman in her 30s with COVID-19, enrolled during active disease.

The DNA of the CDR3 is TGTGCCAGCGTGAGGGACAGAGGGAATCAGCCCCAGCATTTT. This codes for CASVRDRGNQPQHF. The rearrangement joins TRBV2 to TRBJ1-5; TRBD1 agrees at 7 bases. Germline V gives CDR1 SNHLY, CDR2 FYNNEI. This CDR3 has 14 amino acids. The V and J ends lost 8 bases and 4 bases, in that order; junction bases with no gene match: 8.